These 31 T cell receptor beta chains were all obtained from the same sample, sequenced in a study of blood T cell repertoires in COVID-19. Some clones are missing from TCRdb's copy, which holds only in-frame ones; the method was immunoSEQ multiplex PCR. This table has about 70,000 clones, roughly 80% appearing once. What was sequenced was peripheral blood. Receptors were obtained from a man in his sixties or seventies who had recovered from COVID-19.

Only one count was recorded for this clone. The V and J genes are TRBV5-1 and TRBJ2-1, with 7 bases aligning to TRBD1. The CDR3 consists of 14 residues. Germline loops: CDR1 SGHRS, CDR2 YFSETQ. V dropped 1 base and J dropped 4; count of bases not matched to a gene: 2. CDR3 protein: CASSLTGAYNEQFF. The CDR3 DNA reads as TGCGCCAGCAGCTTGACAGGGGCTTACAATGAGCAGTTCTTC.

This clone showed up just a few times. The rearrangement joins TRBV6-2 or TRBV6-3 to TRBJ2-1; D is possibly TRBD2 (5 bases). The germline gives CDR1 MNHEY, CDR2 SVGEGT. CDR3 length: 14 amino acids. V shed 5 bases and J shed 8 bases, with 16 bases lying between them. CDR3 DNA sequence: TGTGCCAGCAGTCTCGGACCCCCGAGGGATGAGCAGTTCTTC. This gives the protein CASSLGPPRDEQFF.

This chain joins TRBV6-9 and TRBJ2-1; the match to TRBD1 covers 12 bases. Germline V gene sequence: CDR1 MNHGY, CDR2 SVAAGI. This CDR3 contains 15 residues. V shed 4 bases and J 9 bases; nucleotides not matched to a gene: 7. The CDR3 region is CASSSPGQGAGEQFF. The DNA of the CDR3 is TGTGCCAGCAGTTCACCGGGACAGGGGGCTGGTGAGCAGTTCTTC.

This chain connects TRBV5-6 to TRBJ2-4; possible D gene TRBD1, 5 bases. Germline V gene lookup returns CDR1 SGHDT and CDR2 YYEEEE. This CDR3 contains 14 residues. V lost 0 bases and J 7 bases, leaving 11 bases between the germline ends. CDR3 in amino acids: CASSLVSGANIQYF. CDR3 bases: TGTGCCAGCAGCTTGGTGTCTGGGGCGAACATTCAGTACTTC.

This clone came up a few times. The rearrangement joins TRBV10-3 to TRBJ1-5, with 7 bases matching TRBD1. Germline V gene sequence: CDR1 ENHRY, CDR2 SYGVKD. The CDR3 extends over 14 amino acids. J gave up 5 bases and V 10 bases, and 11 bases lay outside the gene matches. This CDR3 is CATSRQGNDQPQHF. The CDR3 DNA follows: TGTGCCACGAGCCGACAGGGCAATGATCAGCCCCAGCATTTT.

The gene calls are TRBV3-1 (or the pseudogene TRBV3-2) and TRBJ2-5; D is unclear. V gave up 8 bases and J gave up 3 bases, with 16 bases separating them. The CDR3 is 14 amino acids. The germline gives CDR1 LGHDT, CDR2 YNNKEL (reference sequence). The CDR3 here is CASDGSASEETQYF. The CDR3 coding sequence is TGTGCCAGCGACGGGTCGGCGTCTGAAGAGACCCAGTACTTC.

This chain uses TRBV18 with TRBJ2-5, with TRBD1 as a possible D gene (7 bases). With 0 bases removed from V and 6 bases from J, the gap between germline ends came to 14 bases. CDR3 length: 15 amino acids. CDR1 is KGHSH, CDR2 LQKENI, per germline. CDR3 loop: CASSPPGRGDQTQYF. CDR3 in DNA: TGTGCCAGCTCACCACCGGGCAGGGGGGATCAGACCCAGTACTTC.

The chain links TRBV28 to TRBJ1-1; tentatively, D is TRBD1 (6 bases). This CDR3 contains 22 residues. V dropped 1 base and J dropped 5 bases, with 35 bases sitting between them. CDR1 and CDR2 (germline): MDHEN, SYDVKM. CDR3 DNA sequence: TGTGCCAGCAGTTTATTCTTCGAGCCGCGACGTGGGAGGGGGAAACAGCGAACTGAAGCTTTCTTT. Translating it yields CASSLFFEPRRGRGKQRTEAFF.

The genes are TRBV29-1 and TRBJ1-1; D may be TRBD1 (6 bases). Trimming took 6 bases from V and 6 from J, leaving 17 bases between them. CDR1 is SQVTM, CDR2 ANQGSEA, per germline. The CDR3 is 13 amino acids. For the CDR3, the DNA is TGCAGCGTCTCTAGGGGGGGCATGGCTGAAGCTTTCTTT. It specifies CSVSRGGMAEAFF.

V and J are TRBV7-9 and TRBJ1-6, with D perhaps matching TRBD1 (6 bases). The CDR3 contains 14 residues. V was shortened by 5 bases and J by 15 bases, with 20 bases between the two germline ends. The germline CDR1 and CDR2 sequences are SEHNR and FQNEAQ (reference sequence). The CDR3 loop reads CASSDIDRREFLHF. In DNA, the CDR3 is TGTGCCAGCAGCGACATTGACAGGCGCGAATTCCTCCACTTT.

The chain links TRBV7-2 to TRBJ1-2, with a tentative D call TRBD1 (6 bases). CDR3 length: 14 amino acids. CDR1 and CDR2 (germline): SGHTA, FQGNSA. V lost 1 base to trimming and J lost 2 bases, with 8 bases between them. CDR3 coding DNA: TGTGCCAGCAGCTTAGACAGGGAAAACTATGGCTACACCTTC. Protein product: CASSLDRENYGYTF.

The V call is TRBV4-3, the J call TRBJ1-2, with no clear D. Trimming took off 2 bases at V and 7 bases at J, with 14 bases between the two ends. CDR3 size: 14 residues. CDR1 is LGHNA, CDR2 YSLEER, per germline. CDR3 coding DNA: TGCGCCAGCAGCCAACTCGGAGAGGGTTCTGGCTACACCTTC. Translation gives CASSQLGEGSGYTF.

The chain couples TRBV9 to TRBJ1-3; 7 positions match TRBD1. This CDR3 contains 15 residues. Germline V gene data show CDR1 as SGDLS and CDR2 as YYNGEE. The V gene end was trimmed by 4 bases and the J gene end by 4 bases; junction bases not matched to a gene: 8. The CDR3 DNA is TGTGCCAGCAGCATTACAGGGGTCCGCGGAAACACCATATATTTT. It codes for CASSITGVRGNTIYF.

Note on this clone: It may be a read error: a sequence one base away is much more abundant. In the same sample, other DNA sequences code for this CDR3. This chain links TRBV7-2 with TRBJ1-6, with D unclear. The CDR3 length is 15 residues. Germline lookup yields CDR1 SGHTA and CDR2 FQGNSA. CDR3 residues: CASSSVWGAHSPLHF. DNA for the CDR3: TGTGCCAGTAGCTCCGTCTGGGGAGCTCATTCACCCCTCCACTTT.

The rearrangement uses TRBV2 and TRBJ2-3; D is perhaps TRBD2 (5 bases). There are 14 residues in the CDR3. Germline V gene lookup returns CDR1 SNHLY and CDR2 FYNNEI. V was pared by 7 bases and J by 0 bases, with 11 bases between. CDR3 region: CASNAGISTDTQYF. The CDR3 region has the DNA TGTGCCAGCAATGCCGGGATCAGCACAGATACGCAGTATTTT.

The chain employs TRBV27 and TRBJ1-5; TRBD1 might be the D (5 bases). The ends were cut back, 5 bases at V and 1 base at J, with 9 bases in the middle. Germline V gene lookup returns CDR1 MNHEY and CDR2 SMNVEV (reference sequence). The CDR3 sequence is 14 residues long. Here the CDR3 reads CASSPRQSNQPQHF. CDR3 in DNA: TGTGCCAGCAGTCCTCGACAGAGCAATCAGCCCCAGCATTTT.

This rearrangement joins TRBV7-9 to TRBJ2-2; 7 nucleotides line up with TRBD2. With V trimmed by 2 bases and J by 4 bases, 7 bases remained unmatched. Germline CDR1 reads SEHNR; CDR2 reads FQNEAQ (reference sequence). The CDR3 contains 16 residues. The CDR3 region is CASSLPAGLVTGELFF. The CDR3 bases are TGTGCCAGCAGCTTACCCGCCGGACTAGTCACCGGGGAGCTGTTTTTT.

This clone was seen once. This rearrangement joins TRBV13 to TRBJ2-4; D is possibly TRBD1 (5 bases). Germline V CDR1 and CDR2: PRHDT, FYEKMQ (reference sequence). The CDR3 is 13 amino acids. The ends were cut back, 1 base at V and 7 bases at J, with 8 bases in the middle. The CDR3 nucleotides read TGTGCCAGCAGCTTAGCAGGGCGGAACATTCAGTACTTC. As protein: CASSLAGRNIQYF. Full variable domain (outside the CDR3, taken from reference TRBV13 and TRBJ2-4): AAGVIQSPRHLIKEKRETATLKCYPIPRHDTVYWYQQGPGQDPQFLISFYEKMQSDKGSIPDRFSAQQFSDYHSELNMSSLELGDSALYFCASSLAGRNIQYFGAGTRLSVL.

The gene calls are TRBV5-1 and TRBJ2-5; D might be TRBD2 (6 bases). This CDR3 has 16 residues. Germline V lookup: CDR1 SGHRS, CDR2 YFSETQ. The V end was cut by 4 bases, the J end by 2 bases, with 18 bases between. The CDR3 is CASSPGRLRGQETQYF. The DNA for the CDR3 is TGCGCCAGCAGCCCGGGACGGCTCCGGGGGCAAGAGACCCAGTACTTC.

V gene TRBV5-4 combines with J gene TRBJ2-7; 7 bases line up with TRBD2. Germline-derived CDR1 and CDR2 are SGHNT and YYREEE (reference sequence). CDR3 length: 15 residues. V gave up 0 bases and J gave up 2 bases; unmatched junction bases: 5. The CDR3 loop is CASSLGSGLPYEQYF. CDR3 nucleotides: TGTGCCAGCAGCTTGGGTAGCGGGCTCCCCTACGAGCAGTACTTC.

The chain employs TRBV19 and TRBJ2-7; 8 nucleotides agree with TRBD1. V lost 7 bases and J lost 5; bases outside the gene matches: 10. This CDR3 has 14 residues. Germline assignment: CDR1 LNHDA and CDR2 SQIVND (reference sequence). CDR3: CASTKGDRLDEQYF. CDR3 nucleotide sequence: TGTGCCAGTACCAAGGGGGACAGGCTTGACGAGCAGTACTTC.

The CDR3 region has the DNA TGCGCCAGCAGAAACTGGACTAGCGGGGGACACACAGATACGCAGTATTTT. It encodes CASRNWTSGGHTDTQYF. The chain has TRBV10-1 and TRBJ2-3; 13 bases fit TRBD2. The junction had 8 bases not matched to a gene; V was cut back by 6 bases and J by 2 bases. Germline-derived CDR1 and CDR2 are WNHNN and SYGVQD (reference sequence). The CDR3 totals 17 residues.

This sequence joins TRBV11-3 and TRBJ1-2; the match to TRBD1 covers 10 bases. This CDR3 contains 14 residues. Germline CDR1 reads SGHNT; CDR2 reads YENEEA. Trimming took 5 bases from V and 4 from J; bases not matched to a gene: 4. CDR3 protein: CASSMDRGIYGYTF. CDR3 sequence (DNA): TGTGCCAGCAGCATGGACAGGGGGATCTATGGCTACACCTTC.

In this sample, this clone turned up a few times. The chain carries TRBV18 and TRBJ1-6; no clear D. Per germline, CDR1 KGHSH and CDR2 LQKENI. With 0 bases removed from V and 10 bases from J, the gap between germline ends came to 16 bases. There are 16 residues in the CDR3. The CDR3 is CASSPPNEVFGSPLHF. The CDR3 nucleotides read TGTGCCAGCTCACCACCGAATGAGGTGTTTGGATCACCCCTCCACTTT.

The chain employs TRBV19 and TRBJ2-1; 7 nucleotides agree with TRBD1. This CDR3 contains 13 residues. V dropped 6 bases and J dropped 5; count of bases not matched to a gene: 4. Germline V gene data show CDR1 as LNHDA and CDR2 as SQIVND (reference sequence). The CDR3 region is CASSRQGNNEQFF. The CDR3 DNA reads as TGTGCCAGTAGCCGACAGGGAAACAATGAGCAGTTCTTC.

The V call is TRBV28, the J call TRBJ2-3; 7 bases line up with TRBD1. The J segment lost 0 bases and the V segment lost 10 bases, leaving 10 bases of the junction unmatched. This CDR3 contains 15 residues. Germline CDR1 reads MDHEN; CDR2 reads SYDVKM. The CDR3 here is CATKQGSSSTDTQYF. CDR3 bases: TGTGCCACCAAACAGGGGTCTAGTAGCACAGATACGCAGTATTTT.

This clone is a singleton in its sample. This sequence joins TRBV3-1 (or the pseudogene TRBV3-2) and TRBJ1-2; D is uncertain. V gave up 1 base and J gave up 2 bases, with 11 bases separating them. The CDR3 runs to 15 residues. Germline CDR1 and CDR2: LGHDT and YNNKEL (reference sequence). The CDR3 sequence is CASSQGRGANYGYTF. In DNA, the CDR3 is TGTGCCAGCAGCCAAGGCCGCGGAGCCAACTATGGCTACACCTTC.

The chain joins TRBV28 to TRBJ2-7; 9 positions match TRBD1. The V segment lost 6 bases and the J segment 2 bases; nucleotides outside the gene matches: 5. The CDR3 extends over 14 amino acids. CDR1 and CDR2 from the germline V gene are MDHEN and SYDVKM. CDR3 residues: CASRYRQGAYEQYF. For the CDR3, the DNA is TGTGCCAGCAGGTATCGACAGGGGGCCTACGAGCAGTACTTC. The full variable domain, with the rest looked up from reference TRBV28 and TRBJ2-7, is DVKVTQSSRYLVKRTGEKVFLECVQDMDHENMFWYRQDPGLGLRLIYFSYDVKMKEKGDIPEGYSVSREKKERFSLILESASTNQTSMYLCASRYRQGAYEQYFGPGTRLTVT.

V gene TRBV19 combines with J gene TRBJ1-5, with TRBD1 identical over 7 bases. Trimming removed 5 bases from V and 0 bases from J; junction bases left unmatched: 4. CDR3 length: 15 residues. The germline V gene encodes CDR1 LNHDA and CDR2 SQIVND (reference sequence). The CDR3 nucleotides read TGTGCCAGTAGTCTAAGGGACAGTAGCAATCAGCCCCAGCATTTT. Translation: CASSLRDSSNQPQHF.

The genes are TRBV28 and TRBJ1-1, with no clear D. The CDR3 has 11 residues. Trimming removed 6 bases from V and 4 bases from J, with 6 bases in between. Germline CDR1 is MDHEN and CDR2 is SYDVKM. The CDR3 reads CASRRLTEAFF. In nucleotides, the CDR3 is TGTGCCAGCAGGAGGCTCACTGAAGCTTTCTTT.

This clone appeared a few times. The chain joins TRBV19 to TRBJ1-5, with D possibly matching TRBD1 (6 bases). Per the germline V gene, CDR1 is LNHDA and CDR2 is SQIVND (reference sequence). This CDR3 is built from 17 residues. V gave up 7 bases and J gave up 2 bases, with 21 bases separating them. The CDR3 nucleotides read TGTGCCAGTAACCAAAGGGGTTCCAGGGGAGGCAATCAGCCCCAGCATTTT. It encodes CASNQRGSRGGNQPQHF.